This TCR beta chain was retrieved from a study of CD8 T cells in ankylosing spondylitis. With molecular barcodes, quantitative 5'-RACE was used to make the TCR beta libraries. TCRdb used MiXCR to reprocess the 5' RACE reads, holding one entry per CDR3 protein. Among some 840,000 distinct CDR3 sequences listed, 12% were seen once. Findings of the study overall: Some motif variants were previously reported in reactive arthritis synovial fluid and blood. Reportedly, disease-linked clones are significantly enriched in ankylosing spondylitis patients' matched synovial fluid. Disease-linked clones displayed a CD8+ phenotype and appeared relatively rarely in peripheral blood. In ankylosing spondylitis blood, a motif of roughly eight highly homologous TCR beta variants appeared characteristic.

In its sample, this clonotype was seen a few times. As yet, its antigen is unknown. The CDR3 covers 13 residues. The germline gives CDR1 MNHEY, CDR2 SVGEGT. The V end lost 8 bases, the J end lost 4 bases, and 15 bases lay between the germline ends. The sequence was obtained from a male donor with ankylosing spondylitis. V usage is TRBV6-2 or TRBV6-3 and J usage is TRBJ2-7, with D possibly being TRBD2 (6 bases). Sample: blood, either unsorted or a sorted T cell fraction (not recorded which). In DNA, the CDR3 is TGTGCCAGCCTCGGGACTGATTTTTACGAGCAGTACTTC. Encoded protein: CASLGTDFYEQYF.